One and the same sample provided the 5 T cell receptor beta chains below, sequenced in a study of shared clonotypes between healthy human individuals. Generated by immunoSEQ multiplex PCR, the TCRdb table keeps only in-frame clones and is missing some. Of roughly 650,000 clones in the sample, about 96% are singletons; the top ten hold about 0.11%. CD8 cells regarded as naive lacked CD45RO, were positively chosen for CCR7, and omitted terminally differentiated effector memory CD45RA+ cells. The sequencing input was naive CD8+ T cells sorted from blood. These receptors originate from a woman between 25 and 40 years old in good health.

V is TRBV27 and J is TRBJ2-3; 8 bases line up with TRBD2. The V segment lost 6 bases and the J segment 2 bases; nucleotides outside the gene matches: 4. Germline CDR1 and CDR2: MNHEY and SMNVEV (reference sequence). The CDR3 spans 14 residues. CDR3 nucleotides: TGTGCCAGCAGGACGGGGGGGATCACAGATACGCAGTATTTT. This gives the protein CASRTGGITDTQYF.

This chain's CDR3 is CASSSPGTGFHEQYF. The CDR3 bases are TGTGCCAGCAGCTCCCCCGGGACAGGGTTCCACGAGCAGTACTTC. The rearrangement links TRBV7-9 to TRBJ2-7; TRBD1 matches 9 bases. The germline V gene has CDR1 SEHNR and CDR2 FQNEAQ (reference sequence). J gave up 5 bases and V 4 bases, and 9 bases lay outside the gene matches. The CDR3 spans 15 residues.

The rearrangement uses TRBV9 and TRBJ2-7; D is ambiguous. Germline values: CDR1 SGDLS, CDR2 YYNGEE. Trimming removed 4 bases from V and 3 bases from J, with 11 bases in between. CDR3 length equals 13 residues. This CDR3 reads CASSPRGGYEQYF. In DNA form, the CDR3 reads TGTGCCAGCAGCCCGCGAGGCGGCTACGAGCAGTACTTC.

The CDR3 DNA is TGCAGCGTCACCGCGACAGGCCTGGAGCAGTACTTC. Its translation: CSVTATGLEQYF. The chain employs TRBV29-1 and TRBJ2-7; TRBD1 is a possible D gene (6 bases). V was trimmed by 6 bases and J by 7 bases, leaving 16 bases between them. The germline V gene has CDR1 SQVTM and CDR2 ANQGSEA. This CDR3 is built from 12 residues.

In DNA form, the CDR3 reads TGTGCCGCTCGGAGAGGCGACGAGCAGTACTTC. Amino acid sequence: CAARRGDEQYF. The chain joins TRBV6-6 to TRBJ2-7; D gene unclear. V lost 11 bases, J lost 5 bases, and 13 bases lay in between. Germline V gene sequence: CDR1 MNHNY, CDR2 SVGAGI (reference sequence). The CDR3 length is 11 residues.